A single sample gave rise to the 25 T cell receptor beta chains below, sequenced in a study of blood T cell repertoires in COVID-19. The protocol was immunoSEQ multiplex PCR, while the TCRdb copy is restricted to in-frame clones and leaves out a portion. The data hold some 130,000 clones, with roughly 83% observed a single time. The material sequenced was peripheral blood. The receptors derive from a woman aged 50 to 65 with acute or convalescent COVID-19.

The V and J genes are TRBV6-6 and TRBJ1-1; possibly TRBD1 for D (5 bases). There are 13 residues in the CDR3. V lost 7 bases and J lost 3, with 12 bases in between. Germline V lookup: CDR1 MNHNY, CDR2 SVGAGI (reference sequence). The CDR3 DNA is TGTGCCAGCATCGGCAGGGTGGACACTGAAGCTTTCTTT. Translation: CASIGRVDTEAFF.

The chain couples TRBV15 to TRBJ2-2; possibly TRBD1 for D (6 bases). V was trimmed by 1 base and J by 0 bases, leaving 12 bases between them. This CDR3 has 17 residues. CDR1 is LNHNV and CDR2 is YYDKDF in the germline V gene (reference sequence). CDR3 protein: CATSRGYNRANTGELFF. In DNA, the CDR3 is TGTGCCACCAGCAGAGGCTACAACAGGGCGAACACCGGGGAGCTGTTTTTT.

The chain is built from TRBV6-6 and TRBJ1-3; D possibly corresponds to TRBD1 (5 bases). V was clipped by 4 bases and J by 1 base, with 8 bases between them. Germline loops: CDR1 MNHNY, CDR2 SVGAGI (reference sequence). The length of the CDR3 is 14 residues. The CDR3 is CASSSRQSGNTIYF. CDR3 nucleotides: TGTGCCAGCAGTTCTCGACAGTCTGGAAACACCATATATTTT.

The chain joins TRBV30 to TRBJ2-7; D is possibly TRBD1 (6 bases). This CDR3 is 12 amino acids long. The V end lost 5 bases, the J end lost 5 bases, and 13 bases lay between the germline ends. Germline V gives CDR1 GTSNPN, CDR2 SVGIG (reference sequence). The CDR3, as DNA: TGTGCCTGGGGACAGTTTCTCCACGAGCAGTACTTC. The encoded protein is CAWGQFLHEQYF.

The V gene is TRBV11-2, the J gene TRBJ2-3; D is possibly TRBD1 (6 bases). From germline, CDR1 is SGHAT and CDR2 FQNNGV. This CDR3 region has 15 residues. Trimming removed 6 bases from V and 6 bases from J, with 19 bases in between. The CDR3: CASSKGQSPLDTQYF. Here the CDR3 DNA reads TGTGCCAGCAGTAAAGGACAGTCCCCTCTGGATACGCAGTATTTT. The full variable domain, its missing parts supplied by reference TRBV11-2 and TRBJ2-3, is EAGVAQSPRYKIIEKRQSVAFWCNPISGHATLYWYQQILGQGPKLLIQFQNNGVVDDSQLPKDRFSAERLKGVDSTLKIQPAKLEDSAVYLCASSKGQSPLDTQYFGPGTRLTVL.

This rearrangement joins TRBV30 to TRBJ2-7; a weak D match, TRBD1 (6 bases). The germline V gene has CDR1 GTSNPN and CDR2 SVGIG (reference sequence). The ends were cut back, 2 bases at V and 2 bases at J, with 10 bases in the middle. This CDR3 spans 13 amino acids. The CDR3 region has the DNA TGTGCCTGGAGTTCGGACAGCCCCTACGAGCAGTACTTC. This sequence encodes CAWSSDSPYEQYF.

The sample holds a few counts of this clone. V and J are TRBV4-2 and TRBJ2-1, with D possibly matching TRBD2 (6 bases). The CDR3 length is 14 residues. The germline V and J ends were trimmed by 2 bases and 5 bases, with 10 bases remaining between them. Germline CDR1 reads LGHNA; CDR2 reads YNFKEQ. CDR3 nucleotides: TGTGCCAGCAGCCAACGGGGGTCCGACAATGAGCAGTTCTTC. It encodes CASSQRGSDNEQFF.

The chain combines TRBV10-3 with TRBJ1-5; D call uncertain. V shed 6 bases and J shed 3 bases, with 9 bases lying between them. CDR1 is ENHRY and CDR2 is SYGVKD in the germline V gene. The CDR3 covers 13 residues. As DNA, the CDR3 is TGTGCCATCAGCCAGGAAGCCAATCAGCCCCAGCATTTT. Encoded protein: CAISQEANQPQHF.

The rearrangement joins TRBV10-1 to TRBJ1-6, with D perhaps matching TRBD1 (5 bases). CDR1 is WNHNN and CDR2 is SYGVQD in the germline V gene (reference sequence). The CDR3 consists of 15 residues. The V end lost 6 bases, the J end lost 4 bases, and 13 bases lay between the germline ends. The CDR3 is CASRINRYYNSPLHF. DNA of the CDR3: TGCGCCAGCAGGATAAACAGGTATTATAATTCACCCCTCCACTTT.

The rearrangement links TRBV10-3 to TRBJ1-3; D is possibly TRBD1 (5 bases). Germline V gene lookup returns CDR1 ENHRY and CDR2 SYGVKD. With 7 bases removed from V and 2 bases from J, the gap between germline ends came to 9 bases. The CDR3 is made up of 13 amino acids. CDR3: CAINRQPGNTIYF. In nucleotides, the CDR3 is TGTGCCATCAATCGACAGCCTGGAAACACCATATATTTT.

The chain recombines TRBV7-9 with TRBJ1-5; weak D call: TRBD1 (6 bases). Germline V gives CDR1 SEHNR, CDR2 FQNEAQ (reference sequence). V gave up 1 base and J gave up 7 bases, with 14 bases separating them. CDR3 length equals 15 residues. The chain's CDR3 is CASSLDGGPGQPQHF. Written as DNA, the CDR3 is TGTGCCAGCAGCTTAGATGGGGGCCCGGGACAGCCCCAGCATTTT.

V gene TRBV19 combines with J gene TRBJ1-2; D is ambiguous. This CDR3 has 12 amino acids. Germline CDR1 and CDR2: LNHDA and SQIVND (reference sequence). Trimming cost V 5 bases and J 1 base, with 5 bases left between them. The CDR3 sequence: CASSGDNYGYTF. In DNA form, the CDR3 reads TGTGCCAGTAGTGGAGATAACTATGGCTACACCTTC.

The DNA for the CDR3 is TGTGCCAGCAGTCAGCCGACAGGGGGCCCGCGTTTAAACTATGGCTACACCTTC. This translates into CASSQPTGGPRLNYGYTF. The genes are TRBV27 and TRBJ1-2; 10 bases fit TRBD1. This CDR3 has 18 residues. The J segment lost 2 bases and the V segment lost 5 bases, leaving 14 bases of the junction unmatched. The germline V gene has CDR1 MNHEY and CDR2 SMNVEV (reference sequence).

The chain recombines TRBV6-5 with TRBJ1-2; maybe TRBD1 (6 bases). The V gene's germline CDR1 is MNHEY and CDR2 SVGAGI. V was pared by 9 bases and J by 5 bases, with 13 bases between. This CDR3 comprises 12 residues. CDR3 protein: CARPTGLYGYTF. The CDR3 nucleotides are TGTGCCAGGCCGACAGGTTTATATGGCTACACCTTC.

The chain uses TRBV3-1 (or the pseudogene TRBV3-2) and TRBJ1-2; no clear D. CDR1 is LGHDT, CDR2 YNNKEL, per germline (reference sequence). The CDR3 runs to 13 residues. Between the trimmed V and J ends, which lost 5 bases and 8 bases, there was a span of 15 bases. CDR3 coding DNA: TGTGCCAGCAGCGGTCGAGGAGGAAGCGGCTACACCTTC. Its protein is CASSGRGGSGYTF.

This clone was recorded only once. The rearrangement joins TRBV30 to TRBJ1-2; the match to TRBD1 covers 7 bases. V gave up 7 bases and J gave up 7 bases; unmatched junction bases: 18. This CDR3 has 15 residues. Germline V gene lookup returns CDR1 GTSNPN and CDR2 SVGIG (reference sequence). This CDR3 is CALGQPLMPTFGYTF. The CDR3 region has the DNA TGTGCCTTGGGACAGCCACTTATGCCAACTTTTGGCTACACCTTC.

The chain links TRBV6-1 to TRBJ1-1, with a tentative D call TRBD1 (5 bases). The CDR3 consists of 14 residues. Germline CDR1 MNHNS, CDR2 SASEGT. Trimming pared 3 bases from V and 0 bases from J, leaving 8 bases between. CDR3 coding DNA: TGTGCCAGCAGTGAGGACACACTGAACACTGAAGCTTTCTTT. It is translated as CASSEDTLNTEAFF.

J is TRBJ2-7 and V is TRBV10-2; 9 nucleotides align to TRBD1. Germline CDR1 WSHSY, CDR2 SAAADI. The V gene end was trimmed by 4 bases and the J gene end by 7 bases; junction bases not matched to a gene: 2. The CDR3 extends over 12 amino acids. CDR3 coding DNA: TGCGCCAGCAGTGGACAGGGGGGAGAGCAGTACTTC. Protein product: CASSGQGGEQYF.

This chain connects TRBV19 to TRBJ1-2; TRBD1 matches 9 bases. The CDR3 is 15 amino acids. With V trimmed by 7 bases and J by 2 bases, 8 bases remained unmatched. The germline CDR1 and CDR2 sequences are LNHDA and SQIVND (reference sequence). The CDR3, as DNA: TGTGCCAGTATTCCACAGGGACAGGGAAACTATGGCTACACCTTC. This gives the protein CASIPQGQGNYGYTF.

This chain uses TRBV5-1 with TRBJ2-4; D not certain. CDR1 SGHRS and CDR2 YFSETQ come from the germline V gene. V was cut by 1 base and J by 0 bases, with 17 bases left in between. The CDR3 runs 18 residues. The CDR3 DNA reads TGCGCCAGCAGCTTGAAACCAGGCCCTCCCCTAGCCAAAAACATTCAGTACTTC. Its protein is CASSLKPGPPLAKNIQYF.

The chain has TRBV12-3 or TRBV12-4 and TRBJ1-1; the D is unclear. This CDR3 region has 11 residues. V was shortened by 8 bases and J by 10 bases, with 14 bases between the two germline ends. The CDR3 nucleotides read TGTGCCAGCGGTGGGGAGGTCCGAGCTTTCTTT. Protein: CASGGEVRAFF.

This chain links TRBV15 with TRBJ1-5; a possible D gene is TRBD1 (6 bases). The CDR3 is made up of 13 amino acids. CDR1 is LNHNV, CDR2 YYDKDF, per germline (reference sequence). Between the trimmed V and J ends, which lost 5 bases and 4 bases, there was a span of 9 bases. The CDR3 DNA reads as TGTGCCACCAGCGTCCAGGGGAATCAGCCCCAGCATTTT. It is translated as CATSVQGNQPQHF.

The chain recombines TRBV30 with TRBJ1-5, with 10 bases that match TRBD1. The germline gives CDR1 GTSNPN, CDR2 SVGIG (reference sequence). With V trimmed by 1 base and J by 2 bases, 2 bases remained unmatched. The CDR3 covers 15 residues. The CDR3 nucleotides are TGTGCCTGGAGTGCCGGGACAGGGGGCAATCAGCCCCAGCATTTT. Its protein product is CAWSAGTGGNQPQHF. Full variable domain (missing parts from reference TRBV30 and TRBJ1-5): SQTIHQWPATLVQPVGSPLSLECTVEGTSNPNLYWYRQAAGRGLQLLFYSVGIGQISSEVPQNLSASRPQDRQFILSSKKLLLSDSGFYLCAWSAGTGGNQPQHFGDGTRLSIL.

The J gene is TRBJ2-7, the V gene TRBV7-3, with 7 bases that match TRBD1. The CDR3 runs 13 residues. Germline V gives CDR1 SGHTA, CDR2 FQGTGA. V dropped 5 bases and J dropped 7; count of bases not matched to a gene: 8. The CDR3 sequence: CASSKHRGGEQYF. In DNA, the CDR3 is TGTGCCAGCAGCAAACACAGGGGTGGGGAGCAGTACTTC.

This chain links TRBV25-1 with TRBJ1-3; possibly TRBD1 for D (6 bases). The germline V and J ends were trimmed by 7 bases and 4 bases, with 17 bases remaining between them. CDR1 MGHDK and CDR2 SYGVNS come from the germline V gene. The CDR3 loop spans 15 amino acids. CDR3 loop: CASTETGLDGNTIYF. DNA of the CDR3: TGTGCCAGCACCGAAACAGGGTTAGACGGAAACACCATATATTTT.